This TCR beta chain was recorded in a study of T-cell reconstitution after alpha-beta-depleted transplantation in children. It was with unique molecular identifiers that the TCRbeta library was prepared. TCRdb reprocessed the PCR reads via MiXCR and lists one record per CDR3 protein. The sample records fewer than 150,000 distinct CDR3 sequences, approximately 8.7% being singletons. Germline values: CDR1 SGHTA, CDR2 FQGNSA. Trimming left V 1 base short and J 3 bases short, with 7 bases between. This CDR3 is built from 13 residues. Ten or more counts support this clonotype. Its antigen is undetermined. General study findings and limits: For some patients, TCRbeta diversity was high at day 60 because of recipient T cells and thymic progenitors that survived. As was reported, about two months after transplant, alpha-beta T cells came from several hundred expanded graft clones. After one year, T-cell counts and TCRbeta diversity mostly came from new T cells.

The material sequenced was PBMCs, mostly from graft donor cells, taken 180 days after TCRalphabeta/CD19-depleted stem cell transplant. This TCR derives from a girl in the first two years of life who had a stem cell transplant for combined immunodeficiency, so the T cells may come from the graft donor. The genes are TRBV7-2 and TRBJ2-7, with a tentative D call TRBD1 (6 bases). In nucleotides, the CDR3 is TGTGCCAGCAGCTTAGAACAGGGCTACGAGCAGTACTTC. Its protein is CASSLEQGYEQYF. Complete variable domain (other parts from reference TRBV7-2 and TRBJ2-7): GAGVSQSPSNKVTEKGKDVELRCDPISGHTALYWYRQSLGQGLEFLIYFQGNSAPDKSGLPSDRFSAERTGGSVSTLTIQRTQQEDSAVYLCASSLEQGYEQYFGPGTRLTVT.